This is a list of T cell receptor beta chains from one sample in a study of lymphopenia after photon versus proton radiotherapy. Some clones are missing from TCRdb's copy, which holds only in-frame ones; the method was immunoSEQ multiplex PCR. The sample consists of over 30,000 clones, 84% of them appearing once. The material was peripheral blood, obtained from a patient treated with proton-based radiotherapy. The receptors were gathered from a woman in her 70s with pancreatic cancer. CDR3s include the opening cysteine and the closing phenylalanine or tryptophan. Fields, in order: D gene, V gene, clone size, J gene, CDR3 protein, CDR3 DNA. A D gene is named only where the DNA matches it firmly. Clone size is stated in some rows and not others, as once, few, many or a class when expanded.

d_call: .; v_call: TRBV19; clone_size: .; j_call: TRBJ1-5; cdr3_aa: CASSGDINQPQHF; cdr3_nt: TGTGCCAGTAGTGGAGATATCAATCAGCCCCAGCATTTT
d_call: .; v_call: TRBV7-7; clone_size: .; j_call: TRBJ2-1; cdr3_aa: CASSLAEGATYNEQFF; cdr3_nt: TGTGCTAGCAGCTTAGCGGAAGGGGCTACCTACAATGAGCAGTTCTTC
d_call: TRBD1; v_call: TRBV28; clone_size: .; j_call: TRBJ2-7; cdr3_aa: CASSTPGTGGVEQYF; cdr3_nt: TGTGCCAGCAGTACCCCCGGGACAGGGGGGGTCGAGCAGTACTTC
d_call: .; v_call: TRBV28; clone_size: few; j_call: TRBJ1-4; cdr3_aa: CASSIPDRINEKLFF; cdr3_nt: TGTGCCAGCAGTATACCCGACAGGATTAATGAAAAACTGTTTTTT
d_call: TRBD1; v_call: TRBV25-1; clone_size: .; j_call: TRBJ2-7; cdr3_aa: CASSGRQGAAYEQYF; cdr3_nt: TGTGCCAGCAGTGGGAGACAGGGGGCGGCATACGAGCAGTACTTC
d_call: .; v_call: TRBV28; clone_size: .; j_call: TRBJ2-7; cdr3_aa: CASSFSTSSYEQYF; cdr3_nt: TGTGCCAGCAGTTTTTCTACGAGCTCCTACGAGCAGTACTTC
d_call: TRBD1; v_call: TRBV6-1; clone_size: .; j_call: TRBJ1-2; cdr3_aa: CASRADRGHYGYTF; cdr3_nt: TGTGCCAGCAGGGCTGACAGGGGTCACTATGGCTACACCTTC
d_call: TRBD1; v_call: TRBV13; clone_size: .; j_call: TRBJ1-6; cdr3_aa: CASSSPGTGGLSPLHF; cdr3_nt: TGTGCCAGCAGCTCCCCCGGGACAGGGGGCCTTTCACCCCTCCACTTT
d_call: TRBD1; v_call: TRBV7-6; clone_size: .; j_call: TRBJ1-1; cdr3_aa: CASSFRTGGEPFF; cdr3_nt: TGTGCCAGCAGCTTCCGGACAGGGGGGGAACCTTTCTTT
d_call: .; v_call: TRBV28; clone_size: .; j_call: TRBJ1-1; cdr3_aa: CASSLPSKVGEAFF; cdr3_nt: TGTGCCAGCAGTTTGCCAAGTAAAGTGGGTGAAGCTTTCTTT
d_call: .; v_call: TRBV5-1; clone_size: .; j_call: TRBJ2-1; cdr3_aa: CASTGARTAYNEQFF; cdr3_nt: TGCGCCAGCACTGGGGCCCGGACGGCCTACAATGAGCAGTTCTTC
d_call: .; v_call: TRBV29-1; clone_size: .; j_call: TRBJ2-1; cdr3_aa: CSVEKGTSSYNEQFF; cdr3_nt: TGCAGCGTGGAAAAAGGAACTTCCTCCTACAATGAGCAGTTCTTC
d_call: .; v_call: TRBV30; clone_size: .; j_call: TRBJ2-6; cdr3_aa: CAWSRIDLLRANVLTF; cdr3_nt: TGTGCCTGGAGTCGAATAGATCTCCTAAGGGCCAACGTCCTGACTTTC
d_call: .; v_call: TRBV28; clone_size: .; j_call: TRBJ2-5; cdr3_aa: CASSLSGQGKTQYF; cdr3_nt: TGTGCCAGCAGTTTATCTGGTCAAGGAAAGACCCAGTACTTC
d_call: .; v_call: TRBV5-8; clone_size: .; j_call: TRBJ2-7; cdr3_aa: CATRRDSRGITYEQYF; cdr3_nt: TGTGCCACACGCCGGGACTCCCGAGGAATTACCTACGAGCAGTACTTC
d_call: .; v_call: TRBV7-9; clone_size: .; j_call: TRBJ2-3; cdr3_aa: CASDGSSTDTQYF; cdr3_nt: TGTGCCAGCGACGGGAGTTCCACAGATACGCAGTATTTT
d_call: .; v_call: TRBV28; clone_size: few; j_call: TRBJ2-2; cdr3_aa: CASSLIRGGELFF; cdr3_nt: TGTGCCAGCAGTTTAATCCGGGGCGGGGAGCTGTTTTTT
d_call: .; v_call: TRBV4-1; clone_size: .; j_call: TRBJ2-1; cdr3_aa: CASSQADRYNEQFF; cdr3_nt: TGCGCCAGCAGCCAGGCCGACAGGTACAATGAGCAGTTCTTC
d_call: .; v_call: TRBV14; clone_size: .; j_call: TRBJ2-3; cdr3_aa: CASSQDLGQRADTQYF; cdr3_nt: TGTGCCAGCAGCCAAGATCTTGGACAGCGCGCAGATACGCAGTATTTT
d_call: .; v_call: TRBV2; clone_size: .; j_call: TRBJ2-7; cdr3_aa: CASTRDLYEQYF; cdr3_nt: TGTGCCAGCACTCGGGATCTCTACGAGCAGTACTTC
d_call: .; v_call: TRBV19; clone_size: .; j_call: TRBJ1-1; cdr3_aa: CASLAGSTEAFF; cdr3_nt: TGTGCCAGTCTCGCAGGGTCCACTGAAGCTTTCTTT
d_call: .; v_call: TRBV7-9; clone_size: .; j_call: TRBJ2-5; cdr3_aa: CASSFEEKTQYF; cdr3_nt: TGTGCCAGCAGCTTTGAGGAGAAGACCCAGTACTTC
d_call: .; v_call: TRBV5-1; clone_size: .; j_call: TRBJ2-6; cdr3_aa: CASSSSSGANVLTF; cdr3_nt: TGCGCCAGCAGCTCAAGCTCTGGGGCCAACGTCCTGACTTTC
d_call: .; v_call: TRBV27; clone_size: .; j_call: TRBJ2-1; cdr3_aa: CASSLLGVGGHSYNEQFF; cdr3_nt: TGTGCCAGCAGTTTATTGGGGGTCGGCGGACACTCCTACAATGAGCAGTTCTTC
d_call: .; v_call: TRBV28; clone_size: .; j_call: TRBJ2-7; cdr3_aa: CASSPAQAGEQYF; cdr3_nt: TGTGCCAGCAGTCCCGCCCAGGCGGGGGAGCAGTACTTC